The clone carrying this T cell receptor (beta chain) was seen a few times. A single record per CDR3 protein comes from TCRdb applying MiXCR to the RACE reads. The table records about 120,000 distinct CDR3 sequences, 9% to 13% of them present only once. The entry originates in a study of human T cells and chemical hapten exposure. The time point here: patch test 1, 2 weeks after DPC sensitization. Described treatment: therapeutic diphenylcyclopropenone sensitization with weekly scalp DPC. Each patch-test visit's blood sample preceded patch application. The source material was whole blood, sampled in connection with sensitization to the hapten diphenylcyclopropenone (DPC). This sequence was found in a woman in her 50s with alopecia areata. Some clones in this sample may be carry-over from other donors' samples.

The CDR3 nucleotides are TGTGCCAGCGTAGGTGGAGGCCTTGCCGGGCAGTACTTC. Translating it yields CASVGGGLAGQYF. The chain is built from TRBV28 and TRBJ2-7; weak D call: TRBD2 (5 bases). This CDR3 comprises 13 residues. The germline gives CDR1 MDHEN, CDR2 SYDVKM. Deletions cut 8 bases from V and 9 bases from J, with 20 bases between.